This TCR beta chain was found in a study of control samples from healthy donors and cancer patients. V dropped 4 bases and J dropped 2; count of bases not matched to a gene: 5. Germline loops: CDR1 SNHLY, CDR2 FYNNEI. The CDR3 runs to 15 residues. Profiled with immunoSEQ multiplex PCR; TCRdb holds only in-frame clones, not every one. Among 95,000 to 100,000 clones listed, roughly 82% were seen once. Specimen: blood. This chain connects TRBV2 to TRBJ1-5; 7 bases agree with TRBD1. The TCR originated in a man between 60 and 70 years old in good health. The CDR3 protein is CASSVEGGGNQPQHF. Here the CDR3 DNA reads TGTGCCAGCAGTGTCGAAGGGGGCGGCAATCAGCCCCAGCATTTT.